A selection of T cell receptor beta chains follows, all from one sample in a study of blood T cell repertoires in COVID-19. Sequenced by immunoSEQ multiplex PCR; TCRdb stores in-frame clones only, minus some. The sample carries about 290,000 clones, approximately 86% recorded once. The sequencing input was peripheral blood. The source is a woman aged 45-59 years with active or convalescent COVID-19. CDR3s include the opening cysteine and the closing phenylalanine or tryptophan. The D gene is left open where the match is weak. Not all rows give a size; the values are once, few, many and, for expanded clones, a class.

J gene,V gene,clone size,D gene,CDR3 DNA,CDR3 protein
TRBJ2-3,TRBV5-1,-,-,TGCGCCAGCAGCTTGGTACTAGCAGGAAGAGTGGATACGCAGTATTTT,CASSLVLAGRVDTQYF
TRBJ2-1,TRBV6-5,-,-,TGTGCCAGCAGTTACTCGGGCGGACTCTACAATGAGCAGTTCTTC,CASSYSGGLYNEQFF
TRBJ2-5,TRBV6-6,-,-,TGTGCCAGCAGTTTTTTCCGGGACTCTCAAGAGACCCAGTACTTC,CASSFFRDSQETQYF
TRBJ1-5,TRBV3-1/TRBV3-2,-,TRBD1,TGTGCCAGCAGCCGCACAGGGGGCAATCAGCCCCAGCATTTT,CASSRTGGNQPQHF
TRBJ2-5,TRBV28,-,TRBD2,TGTGCCAGCGGAAGACTAGCGGGAGGCCAAGAGACCCAGTACTTC,CASGRLAGGQETQYF
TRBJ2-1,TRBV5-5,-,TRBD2,TGTGCCAGCAGCTTGACATCTAGCGGCTACAATGAGCAGTTCTTC,CASSLTSSGYNEQFF
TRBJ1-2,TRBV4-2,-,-,TGTGCCAGCAGCCAAATAGGTAGGACGACAGAGCGTGGCTACACCTTC,CASSQIGRTTERGYTF
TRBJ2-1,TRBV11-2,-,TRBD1,TGTGCCAGCACATCCAGGGACAGCCCCTACAATGAGCAGTTCTTC,CASTSRDSPYNEQFF
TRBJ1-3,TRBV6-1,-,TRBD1,TGTGCCAGCAGTCTCACAGGGGACTCTGGAAACACCATATATTTT,CASSLTGDSGNTIYF
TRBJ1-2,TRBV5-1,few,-,TGCGCCAGCAGTCAGGACGTAGCGGGAGGCTACACCTTC,CASSQDVAGGYTF
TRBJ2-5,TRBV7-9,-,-,TGTGCCAGCACCAAAGGAGGCCAAGAGACCCAGTACTTC,CASTKGGQETQYF
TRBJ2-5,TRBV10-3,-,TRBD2,TGTGCCATCAGTGCGGGGGGACTAGGCCAAGAGACCCAGTACTTC,CAISAGGLGQETQYF
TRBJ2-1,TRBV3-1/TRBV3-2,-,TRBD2,TGTGCCAGCAGCCAAGTAGGGGGGGGACTAGCGAGAGATGAGCAGTTCTTC,CASSQVGGGLARDEQFF
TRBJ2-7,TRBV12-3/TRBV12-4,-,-,TGTGCCAGCAGTTTTAAGGGGGTGGACGAGCAGTACTTC,CASSFKGVDEQYF
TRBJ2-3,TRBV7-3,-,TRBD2,TGTGCCAGCAGCTCGACTAGCGGGAGTCTTGGAAGATTGTATTTT,CASSSTSGSLGRLYF
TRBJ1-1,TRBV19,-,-,TGTGCCAGTAGCCCTATTAGAGGCACTGAAGCTTTCTTT,CASSPIRGTEAFF
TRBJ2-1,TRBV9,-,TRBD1,TGTGCCAGCAGCGTTTGGGACAGGGGGAATGAGCAGTTCTTC,CASSVWDRGNEQFF
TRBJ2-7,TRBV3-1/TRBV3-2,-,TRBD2,TGTGCCAGCAGCCAAGGGACTAGCGGGAGTAGGCAGTACTTC,CASSQGTSGSRQYF
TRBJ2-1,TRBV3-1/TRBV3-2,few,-,TGTGCCAGCAGCCGTGGAACTAGGAATGAGCAGTTCTTC,CASSRGTRNEQFF
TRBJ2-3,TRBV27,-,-,TGTGCCAGCAGTTTATCGATGGGAAGCGGACAGAGGGATACGCAGTATTTT,CASSLSMGSGQRDTQYF
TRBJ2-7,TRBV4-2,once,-,TGTGCCAGCAGCCAAGACAGGGACGAGCAGTACTTC,CASSQDRDEQYF
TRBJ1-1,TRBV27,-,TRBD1,TGTGCCAGCAGTCCGTGGCCCAGGGGGCGGGAAGCTTTCTTT,CASSPWPRGREAFF
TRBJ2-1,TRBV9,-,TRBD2,TGTGCCAGCAGCTCGGGACTAGCGGGAGCTAAGGATGAGCAGTTCTTC,CASSSGLAGAKDEQFF
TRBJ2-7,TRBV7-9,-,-,TGTGCCAGCAGCTCCGAGACTCCATGGCAGTACTTC,CASSSETPWQYF
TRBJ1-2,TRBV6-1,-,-,TGTGCCAGCAGTGAACAGACAACCAACTATGGCTACACCTTC,CASSEQTTNYGYTF
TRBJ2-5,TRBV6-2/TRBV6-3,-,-,TGTGCCAGCAGTTACCGGCGACTAGGGAAAGGTCAAAAGACCCAGTACTTC,CASSYRRLGKGQKTQYF
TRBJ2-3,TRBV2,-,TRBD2,TGTGCCAGCAGTAGGGTGACTAGCGGAGCAGATACGCAGTATTTT,CASSRVTSGADTQYF
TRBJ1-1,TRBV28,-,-,TGTGCCAGCAGTTTCTCTGCGCGGGGCACTGAAGCTTTCTTT,CASSFSARGTEAFF
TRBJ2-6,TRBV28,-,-,TGTGCCAGCAGTCCCCGCGGAGAGCTAGCCAACGTCCTGACTTTC,CASSPRGELANVLTF
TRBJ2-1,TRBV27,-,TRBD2,TGTGCCAGCAGTTTTGTTGTAGCGGGATACAATGAGCAGTTCTTC,CASSFVVAGYNEQFF
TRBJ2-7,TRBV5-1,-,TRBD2,TGCGCCAGCAGCGCCGGGACTAGCTTCTACGAGCAGTACTTC,CASSAGTSFYEQYF
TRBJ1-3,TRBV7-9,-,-,TGTGCCAGCAGCTTAGCGGCCACTGGAAACACCATATATTTT,CASSLAATGNTIYF
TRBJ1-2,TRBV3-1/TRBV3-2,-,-,TGTGCCAGCAGCCAAGGTGCAGATGGCTACACCTTC,CASSQGADGYTF
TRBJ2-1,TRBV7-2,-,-,TGTGCCAGCAGCTTACTGCGGGAATCCTACAATGAGCAGTTCTTC,CASSLLRESYNEQFF
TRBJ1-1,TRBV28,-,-,TGTGCCAGCAGTGCGACAGGGAACACTGAAGCTTTCTTT,CASSATGNTEAFF
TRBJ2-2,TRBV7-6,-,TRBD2,TGTGCCAGCAGACGCGGACTAGCGGGAGTTGCCGGGGAGCTGTTTTTT,CASRRGLAGVAGELFF
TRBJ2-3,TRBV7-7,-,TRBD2,TGTGCCAGCAGCCCTAGCGGGAGGGGGGATACGCAGTATTTT,CASSPSGRGDTQYF
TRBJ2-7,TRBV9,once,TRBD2,TGTGCCAGCAGCCCGCGTCCCGTGACTAGCGGGAGCGGGGAGCAGTACTTC,CASSPRPVTSGSGEQYF
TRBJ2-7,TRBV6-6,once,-,TGTGCCAGCAGTTACGGAGGCGGTACAACCTACGAGCAGTACTTC,CASSYGGGTTYEQYF
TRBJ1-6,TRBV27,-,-,TGTGCCAGCAGTTTATTTCGGACAGCCTATTCACCCCTCCACTTT,CASSLFRTAYSPLHF
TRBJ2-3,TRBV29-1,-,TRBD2,TGCAGCGTCGGACTAGCGGGAGCCACGAATACGCAGTATTTT,CSVGLAGATNTQYF
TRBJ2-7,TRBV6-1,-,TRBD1,TGTGCCAGCAGTGAATTGCGGGCGTGGGGACAGGGATTCTACGAGCAGTACTTC,CASSELRAWGQGFYEQYF
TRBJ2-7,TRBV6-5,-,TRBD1,TGTGCCAGCAGGAAGGACAGGGTGACGGGGGAGCAGTACTTC,CASRKDRVTGEQYF
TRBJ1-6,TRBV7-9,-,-,TGTGCCAGCAGCTTAGCGTTTGGCAATCTTAATTCACCCCTCCACTTT,CASSLAFGNLNSPLHF
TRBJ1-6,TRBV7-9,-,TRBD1,TGTGCCAGCAGCCTTACCGGGACAGGGGGCACCATATCGAATTCACCCCTCCACTTT,CASSLTGTGGTISNSPLHF
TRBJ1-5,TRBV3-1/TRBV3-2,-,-,TGTGCCAGCAGCCAATCTTATAGCAATCAGCCCCAGCATTTT,CASSQSYSNQPQHF
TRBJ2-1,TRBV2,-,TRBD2,TGTGCCAGCAGTGAAAATTCTGAGGGCCTAGCGGGAGGGGATTACTACAATGAGCAGTTCTTC,CASSENSEGLAGGDYYNEQFF
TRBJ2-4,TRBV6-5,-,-,TGTGCCAGCAGCCCGGAACAGACAGCTAACATTCAGTACTTC,CASSPEQTANIQYF
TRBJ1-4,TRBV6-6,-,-,TGTGCCAGCAGTTACCCTGACCCCCAGCCGGGAAAACTGTTTTTT,CASSYPDPQPGKLFF
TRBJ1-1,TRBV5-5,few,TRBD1,TGTGCCAGCAGCCGGACAGGGCGGTCAAGGGTTGAAGCTTTCTTT,CASSRTGRSRVEAFF